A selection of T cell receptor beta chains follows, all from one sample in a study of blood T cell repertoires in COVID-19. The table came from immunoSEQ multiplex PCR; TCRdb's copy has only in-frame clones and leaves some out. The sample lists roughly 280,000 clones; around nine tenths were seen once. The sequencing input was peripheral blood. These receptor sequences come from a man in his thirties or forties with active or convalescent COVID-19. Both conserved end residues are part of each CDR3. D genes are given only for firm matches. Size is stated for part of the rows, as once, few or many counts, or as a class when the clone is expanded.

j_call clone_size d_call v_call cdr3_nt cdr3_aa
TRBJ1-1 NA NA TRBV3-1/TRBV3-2 TGTGCCAGCAGCCCAGACAACAGGGTTTCTGAAGCTTTCTTT CASSPDNRVSEAFF
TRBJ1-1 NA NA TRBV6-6 TGTGCCAGCAGTTACTCCCGCGGGCGCTCCGCAGAAGCTTTCTTT CASSYSRGRSAEAFF
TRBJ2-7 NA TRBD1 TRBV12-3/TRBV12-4 TGTGCCAGCAGAGAGGACAGGGACGAGCAGTACTTC CASREDRDEQYF
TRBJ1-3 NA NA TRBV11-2 TGTGCCAGCAGCTCCCTGGGAGGGAGCTCTGGAAACACCATATATTTT CASSSLGGSSGNTIYF
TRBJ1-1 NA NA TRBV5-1 TGCGCCAGCAGCTTGGCTCGCGACACTGAAGCTTTCTTT CASSLARDTEAFF
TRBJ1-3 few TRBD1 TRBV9 TGTGCCAGCAGCGCGGGGACAGATGGAAACACCATATATTTT CASSAGTDGNTIYF
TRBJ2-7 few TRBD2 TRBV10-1 TGCGCCACCAGGAGGGGGACTAGCGGGGGACTCGTTACCTACGAGCAGTACTTC CATRRGTSGGLVTYEQYF
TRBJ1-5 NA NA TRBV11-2 TGTGCCAGCAGCTTAGTTTTGCGGCGGCGGAATCAGCCCCAGCATTTT CASSLVLRRRNQPQHF
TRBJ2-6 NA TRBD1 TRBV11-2 TGTGCCAGCAGCTTAGATGATCTCGGGACAGGGGTAGAGTGGGCCAACGTCCTGACTTTC CASSLDDLGTGVEWANVLTF
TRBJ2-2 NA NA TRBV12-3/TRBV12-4 TGTGCCAGCAGTTTCAATACCGGGGAGCTGTTTTTT CASSFNTGELFF
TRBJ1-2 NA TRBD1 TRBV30 TGTGCCTGGGCGAGACGGCAACAGGGGTATGGCTACACCTTC CAWARRQQGYGYTF